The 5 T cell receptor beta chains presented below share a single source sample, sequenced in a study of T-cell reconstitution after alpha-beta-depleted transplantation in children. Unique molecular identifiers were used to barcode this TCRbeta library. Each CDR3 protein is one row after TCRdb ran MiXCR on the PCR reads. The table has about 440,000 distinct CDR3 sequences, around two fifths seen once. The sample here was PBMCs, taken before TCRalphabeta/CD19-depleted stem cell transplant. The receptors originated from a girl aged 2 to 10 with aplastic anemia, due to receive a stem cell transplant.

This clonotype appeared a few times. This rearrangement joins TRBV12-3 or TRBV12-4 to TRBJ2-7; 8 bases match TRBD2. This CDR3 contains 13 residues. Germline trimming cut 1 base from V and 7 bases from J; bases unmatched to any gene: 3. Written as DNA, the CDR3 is TGTGCCAGCAGTTTAGGGCGGGAGGAAGAGCAGTACTTC. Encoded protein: CASSLGREEEQYF.

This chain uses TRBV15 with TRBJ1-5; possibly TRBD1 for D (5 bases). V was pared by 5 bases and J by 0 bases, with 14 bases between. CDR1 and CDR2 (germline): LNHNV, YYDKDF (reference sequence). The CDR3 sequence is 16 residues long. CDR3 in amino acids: CATSGSYRNSNQPQHF. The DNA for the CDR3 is TGTGCCACCAGCGGGTCGTACAGGAATAGCAATCAGCCCCAGCATTTT.

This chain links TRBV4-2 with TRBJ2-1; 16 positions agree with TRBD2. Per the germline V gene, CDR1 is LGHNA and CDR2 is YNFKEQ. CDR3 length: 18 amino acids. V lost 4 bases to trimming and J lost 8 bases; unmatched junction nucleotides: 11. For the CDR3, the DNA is TGTGCCAGCAGCCTCTCAGCCGGGACTAGCGGGAGGGCCGATGAGCAGTTCTTC. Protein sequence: CASSLSAGTSGRADEQFF.

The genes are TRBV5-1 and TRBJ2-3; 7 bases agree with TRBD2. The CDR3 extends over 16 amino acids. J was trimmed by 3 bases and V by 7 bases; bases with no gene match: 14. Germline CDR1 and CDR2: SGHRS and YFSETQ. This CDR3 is CASEAIAGEGTDTQYF. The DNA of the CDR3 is TGCGCCAGCGAGGCAATTGCGGGAGAGGGAACAGATACGCAGTATTTT.

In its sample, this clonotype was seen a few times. The DNA for the CDR3 is TGCGCCAGCAGCTTGGATAAGGGACGCTATGGCTACACCTTC. Protein sequence: CASSLDKGRYGYTF. V gene TRBV5-1 combines with J gene TRBJ1-2; D might be TRBD1 (5 bases). The CDR3 totals 14 residues. Germline CDR1 reads SGHRS; CDR2 reads YFSETQ. V was clipped by 0 bases and J by 4 bases, with 10 bases between them.